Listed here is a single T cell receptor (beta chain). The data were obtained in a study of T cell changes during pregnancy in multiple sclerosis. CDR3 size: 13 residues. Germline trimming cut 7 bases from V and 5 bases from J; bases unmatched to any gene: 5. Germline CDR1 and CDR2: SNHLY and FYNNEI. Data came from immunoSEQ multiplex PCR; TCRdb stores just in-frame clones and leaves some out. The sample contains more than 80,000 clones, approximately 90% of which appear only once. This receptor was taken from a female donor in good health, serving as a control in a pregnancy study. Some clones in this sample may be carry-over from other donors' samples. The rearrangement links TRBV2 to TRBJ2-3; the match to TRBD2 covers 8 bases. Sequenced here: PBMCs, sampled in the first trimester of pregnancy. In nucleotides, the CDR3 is TGTGCCAGCAAGGCGGGGGGTCGAGATACGCAGTATTTT. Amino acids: CASKAGGRDTQYF.